The text below deals with one T cell receptor beta chain. In the original workflow: The assay estimated nucleated cells by amplifying reference gene primers. Sequencing was performed with immunoSEQ multiplex PCR; in TCRdb, only in-frame clones are kept and a portion is missing. Clonal size and the V and J genes are those of that table, whereas D and trimming came from the DNA. This table holds around 70,000 clones, around 85% found once. The sample originates from a study of blood T cell repertoires in COVID-19. Looking at the study overall: Samples of COVID-19 (acute and convalescent) were obtained from the United States, Italy and Spain. From T cells, B-cell-depleted T cells, or PBMCs came the material, which was cDNA or gDNA.

Trimming stripped 3 bases from V and 4 bases from J, with 9 bases between. CDR1 is MDHEN, CDR2 SYDVKM, per germline. The length of the CDR3 is 13 residues. The clonotype was recovered from a woman aged 50 to 60 with acute or convalescent COVID-19. The sequencing sample was made of peripheral blood. This rearrangement joins TRBV28 to TRBJ1-2; tentative D call: TRBD1 (6 bases). CDR3 in DNA: TGTGCCAGCAGTTTCCAGGACAGCTATGGCTACACCTTC. Residues: CASSFQDSYGYTF.